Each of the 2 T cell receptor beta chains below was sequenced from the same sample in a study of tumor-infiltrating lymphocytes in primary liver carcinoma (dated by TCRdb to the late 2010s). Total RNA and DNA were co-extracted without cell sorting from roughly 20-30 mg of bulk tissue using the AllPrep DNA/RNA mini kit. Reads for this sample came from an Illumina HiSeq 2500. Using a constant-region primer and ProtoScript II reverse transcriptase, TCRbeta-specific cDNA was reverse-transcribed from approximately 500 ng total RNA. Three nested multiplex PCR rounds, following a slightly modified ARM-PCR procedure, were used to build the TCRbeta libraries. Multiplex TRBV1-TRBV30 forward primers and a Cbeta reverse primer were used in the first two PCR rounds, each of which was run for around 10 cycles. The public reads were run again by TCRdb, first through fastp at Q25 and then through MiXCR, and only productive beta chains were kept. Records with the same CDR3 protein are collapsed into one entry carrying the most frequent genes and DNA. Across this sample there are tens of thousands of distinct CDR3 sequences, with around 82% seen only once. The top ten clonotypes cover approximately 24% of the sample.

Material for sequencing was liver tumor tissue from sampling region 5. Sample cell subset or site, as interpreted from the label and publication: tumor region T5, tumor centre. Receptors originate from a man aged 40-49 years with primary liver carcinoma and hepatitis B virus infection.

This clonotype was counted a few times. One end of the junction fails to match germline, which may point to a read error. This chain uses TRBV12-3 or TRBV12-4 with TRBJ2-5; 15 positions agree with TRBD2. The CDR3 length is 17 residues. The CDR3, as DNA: TGTACCAGTAGTTTAGGACTAGCGGGAGGGCCATGGGAGACCCAGTACTTC. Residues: CTSSLGLAGGPWETQYF.

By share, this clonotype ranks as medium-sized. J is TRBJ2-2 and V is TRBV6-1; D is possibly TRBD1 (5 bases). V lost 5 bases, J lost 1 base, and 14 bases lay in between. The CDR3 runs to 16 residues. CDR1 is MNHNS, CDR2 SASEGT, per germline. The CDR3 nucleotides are TGTGCCAGCAGTAAAACACTACAGGTGAACACCGGGGAGCTGTTTTTT. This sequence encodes CASSKTLQVNTGELFF.